The present T cell receptor beta chain was sequenced within a study of tumor-infiltrating lymphocytes in primary liver carcinoma. Study details: There were tumors of stage T1-T3 N0M0, each 4.2 to 10 cm across.

Starting material of around 490 ng total RNA yielded TCR beta cDNA via a constant-region primer. Amplification in three nested multiplex PCR rounds with slightly modified ARM-PCR gave rise to TCR beta libraries. For around 11 cycles apiece, the opening two PCR rounds ran with TRBV1-TRBV30 forward primers and a C-beta reverse primer. Each CDR3 protein gets one entry after TCRdb re-called the multiplex PCR reads with MiXCR. Among 60,000 to 90,000 distinct CDR3 sequences, almost 70% were seen once, and the ten largest hold around a quarter. V was clipped by 5 bases and J by 5 bases, with 16 bases between them. Germline CDR1 reads SGHAT; CDR2 reads FQNNGV. This CDR3 comprises 15 residues. RNA and DNA were co-extracted from around 18-30 mg of unsorted bulk tissue. Primary liver carcinoma in the patients was surgically resected. Five separate regions were sampled from each tumor.

V and J are TRBV11-2 and TRBJ2-1; D possibly uses TRBD1 or TRBD2 (5 bases each). Sequences were obtained from liver tumor tissue from sampling region 4. Subset defined: tumor region T4, right-lateral pole. The clonotype was recovered from a man aged 35-49 years with primary liver carcinoma and hepatitis B virus infection. The CDR3 bases are TGTGCCAGCAGCAGCAGGGACCCTGCGGACAATGAGCAGTTCTTC. This translates into CASSSRDPADNEQFF.